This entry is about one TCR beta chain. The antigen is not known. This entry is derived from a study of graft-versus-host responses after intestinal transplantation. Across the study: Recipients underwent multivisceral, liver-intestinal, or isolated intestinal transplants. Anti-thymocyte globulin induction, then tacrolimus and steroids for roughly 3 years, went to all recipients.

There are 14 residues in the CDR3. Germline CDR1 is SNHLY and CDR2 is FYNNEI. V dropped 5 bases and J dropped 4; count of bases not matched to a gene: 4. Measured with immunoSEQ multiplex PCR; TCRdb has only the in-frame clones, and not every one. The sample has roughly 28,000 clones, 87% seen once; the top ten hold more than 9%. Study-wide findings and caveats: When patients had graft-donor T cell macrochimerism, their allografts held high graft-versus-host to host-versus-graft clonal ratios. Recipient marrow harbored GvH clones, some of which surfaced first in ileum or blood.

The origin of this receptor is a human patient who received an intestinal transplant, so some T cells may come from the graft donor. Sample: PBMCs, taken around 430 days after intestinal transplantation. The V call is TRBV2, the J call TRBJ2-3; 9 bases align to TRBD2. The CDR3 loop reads CASSSAGGSDTQYF. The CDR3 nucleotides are TGTGCCAGCAGTTCAGCGGGGGGCTCAGATACGCAGTATTTT. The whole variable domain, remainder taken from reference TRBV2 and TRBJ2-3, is EPEVTQTPSHQVTQMGQEVILRCVPISNHLYFYWYRQILGQKVEFLVSFYNNEISEKSEIFDDQFSVERPDGSNFTLKIRSTKLEDSAMYFCASSSAGGSDTQYFGPGTRLTVL.